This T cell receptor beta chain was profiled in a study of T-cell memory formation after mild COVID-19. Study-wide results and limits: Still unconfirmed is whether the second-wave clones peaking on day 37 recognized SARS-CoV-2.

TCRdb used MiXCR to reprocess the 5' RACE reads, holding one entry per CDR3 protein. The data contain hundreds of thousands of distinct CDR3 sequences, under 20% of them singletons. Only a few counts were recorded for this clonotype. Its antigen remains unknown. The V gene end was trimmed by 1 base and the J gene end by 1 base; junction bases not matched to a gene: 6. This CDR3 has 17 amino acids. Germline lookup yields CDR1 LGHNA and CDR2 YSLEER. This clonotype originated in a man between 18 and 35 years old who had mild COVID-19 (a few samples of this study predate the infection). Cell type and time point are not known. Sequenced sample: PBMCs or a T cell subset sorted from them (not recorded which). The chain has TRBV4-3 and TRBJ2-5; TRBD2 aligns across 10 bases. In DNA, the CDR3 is TGCGCCAGCAGCCAAGGTACGCGGACTAGCGGCCAAGAGACCCAGTACTTC. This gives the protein CASSQGTRTSGQETQYF.